Each of the 9 T cell receptor beta chains below was sequenced from the same sample in a study of read filtering for tumor transcriptome and immune sequencing. From 300 to 450 ng of RNA, a library with molecular barcoded alpha/delta and beta/gamma adaptors was made. TCRdb reprocessed the reads with MiXCR, giving one entry per CDR3 protein. The data contain about 50,000 distinct CDR3 sequences, roughly 19% of them singletons. The sample was a population of CD138-negative cells sorted from bone marrow. Receptors were obtained from a donor aged 40 or over with multiple myeloma.

Many counts were recorded for this clonotype. V usage is TRBV12-3 or TRBV12-4 and J usage is TRBJ1-6; D not resolved. CDR3 length: 13 residues. V gave up 1 base and J gave up 12 bases, with 10 bases separating them. CDR3: CASSLGPQKPLHF. In DNA, the CDR3 is TGTGCCAGCAGTTTAGGGCCACAGAAACCCCTCCACTTT.

This clonotype was counted ten times or more. CDR3 nucleotide sequence: TGCAGCGTCGGCGGACAGGGGGCGAGGAGAGAACTGTTTTTT. This encodes CSVGGQGARRELFF. The chain has TRBV29-1 and TRBJ1-4; 11 bases are shared with TRBD1. Germline CDR1 SQVTM, CDR2 ANQGSEA. CDR3 length: 14 amino acids. The V segment lost 6 bases and the J segment 12 bases; nucleotides outside the gene matches: 12.

In this sample, this clonotype turned up many times. V usage is TRBV10-2 and J usage is TRBJ2-5; 10 nucleotides align to TRBD2. The CDR3 runs 14 residues. Germline CDR1 is WSHSY and CDR2 is SAAADI. J gave up 4 bases and V 7 bases, and 6 bases lay outside the gene matches. CDR3 in DNA: TGCGCCAGCAAGAAAAGACTAGCGGGAGAGACCCAGTACTTC. Protein: CASKKRLAGETQYF.

This clonotype was seen many times. V gene TRBV28 combines with J gene TRBJ1-5; D remains unclear. CDR3 size: 15 residues. Germline CDR1 reads MDHEN; CDR2 reads SYDVKM. Trimming removed 7 bases from V and 1 base from J, with 14 bases in between. CDR3 bases: TGTGCCAGCAAAAAGGCAGATAGAAGCAATCAGCCCCAGCATTTT. Its protein product is CASKKADRSNQPQHF.

This clonotype came up many times. The CDR3 here is CASSPPGHLLYGYTF. CDR3 sequence (DNA): TGTGCCAGCAGTCCACCGGGGCACCTCCTCTATGGCTACACCTTC. The V gene is TRBV12-3 or TRBV12-4, the J gene TRBJ1-2; D might be TRBD1 (5 bases). V was trimmed by 5 bases and J by 4 bases, leaving 17 bases between them. The length of the CDR3 is 15 residues.

This clonotype was found a few times. The chain joins TRBV5-1 to TRBJ2-1; 9 nucleotides agree with TRBD2. The CDR3 has 16 amino acids. The germline V gene has CDR1 SGHRS and CDR2 YFSETQ. J was trimmed by 8 bases and V by 4 bases; bases with no gene match: 13. CDR3 protein: CASSEGGASGIHEQFF. The DNA for the CDR3 is TGCGCCAGCAGCGAGGGGGGGGCTAGCGGGATCCATGAGCAGTTCTTC. The complete variable domain, with remaining parts taken from reference TRBV5-1 and TRBJ2-1, reads KAGVTQTPRYLIKTRGQQVTLSCSPISGHRSVSWYQQTPGQGLQFLFEYFSETQRNKGNFPGRFSGRQFSNSRSEMNVSTLELGDSALYLCASSEGGASGIHEQFFGPGTRLTVL.

Ten or more counts support this clonotype. This chain connects TRBV12-5 to TRBJ2-7, with TRBD2 as a possible D gene (6 bases). This CDR3 comprises 16 residues. Germline CDR1 reads LGHNT; CDR2 reads FRNRAP. The V gene lost 4 bases and the J gene lost 3 bases, with 19 bases spanning the gap. CDR3 coding DNA: TGTGCTAGTGGTTCCATACTCGGGACTCTACTCTACGAGCAGTACTTC. Its translation is CASGSILGTLLYEQYF. Full variable domain (missing parts from reference TRBV12-5 and TRBJ2-7): DARVTQTPRHKVTEMGQEVTMRCQPILGHNTVFWYRQTMMQGLELLAYFRNRAPLDDSGMPKDRFSAEMPDATLATLKIQPSEPRDSAVYFCASGSILGTLLYEQYFGPGTRLTVT.

Ten or more counts support this clonotype. The chain couples TRBV4-1 to TRBJ2-5; maybe TRBD2 (5 bases). The germline V and J ends were trimmed by 4 bases and 2 bases, with 8 bases remaining between them. This CDR3 is 13 amino acids long. CDR1 and CDR2 (germline): MGHRA, YSYEKL. Written as DNA, the CDR3 is TGCGCCAGCAGCCTCCGACTACAAGAGACCCAGTACTTC. The encoded protein is CASSLRLQETQYF.

This clonotype was detected ten times or more. The chain is built from TRBV7-9 and TRBJ1-1; no clear D. Trimming stripped 2 bases from V and 3 bases from J, with 13 bases between. Germline V gene sequence: CDR1 SEHNR, CDR2 FQNEAQ (reference sequence). The CDR3 covers 15 residues. CDR3 bases: TGTGCCAGCAGCTTACGCCAGGTCCCGCACACTGAAGCTTTCTTT. Translating it yields CASSLRQVPHTEAFF.